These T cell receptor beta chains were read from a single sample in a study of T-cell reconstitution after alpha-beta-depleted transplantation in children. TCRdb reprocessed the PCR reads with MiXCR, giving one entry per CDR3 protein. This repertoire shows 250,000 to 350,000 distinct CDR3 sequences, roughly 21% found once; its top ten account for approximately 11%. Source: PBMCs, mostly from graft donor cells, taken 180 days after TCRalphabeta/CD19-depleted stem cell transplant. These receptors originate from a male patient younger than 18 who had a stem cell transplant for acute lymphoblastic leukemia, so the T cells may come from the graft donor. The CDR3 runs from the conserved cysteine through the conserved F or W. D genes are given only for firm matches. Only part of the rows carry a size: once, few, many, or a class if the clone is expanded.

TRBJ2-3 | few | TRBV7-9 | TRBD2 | CASSSQGTRTDTQYF | TGTGCCAGCAGCTCCCAAGGGACTAGAACAGATACGCAGTATTTT
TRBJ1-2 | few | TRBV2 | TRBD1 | CASSGNRGRNYGYTF | TGTGCCAGCAGTGGGAACAGGGGGCGTAACTATGGCTACACCTTC
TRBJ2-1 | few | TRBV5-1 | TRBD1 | CASSLIKTLRGTGINEQFF | TGCGCCAGCAGCTTAATAAAAACCTTACGTGGGACAGGGATCAATGAGCAGTTCTTC
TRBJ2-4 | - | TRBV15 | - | CATSRGTDRFGNIQYF | TGTGCCACCAGCAGAGGGACCGACAGGTTCGGAAACATTCAGTACTTC
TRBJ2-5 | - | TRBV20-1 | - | CSARGGGGGETQYF | TGCAGTGCTAGAGGAGGGGGGGGAGGCGAGACCCAGTACTTC
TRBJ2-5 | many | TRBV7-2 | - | CASSLAAGLEETQYF | TGTGCCAGCAGCTTAGCGGCGGGTCTAGAGGAGACCCAGTACTTC
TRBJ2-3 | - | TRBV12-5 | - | CASGSWGTFDTQYF | TGTGCTAGTGGTTCGTGGGGGACATTCGATACGCAGTATTTT
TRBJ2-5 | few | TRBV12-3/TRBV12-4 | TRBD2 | CASSLLAGYQETQYF | TGTGCCAGCAGCTTACTAGCGGGGTACCAAGAGACCCAGTACTTC
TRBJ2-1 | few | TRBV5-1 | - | CASSSPEGGGYNEQFF | TGCGCCAGCAGCTCCCCGGAGGGAGGGGGCTACAATGAGCAGTTCTTC
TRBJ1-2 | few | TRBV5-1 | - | CASSLTGLRENGYTF | TGCGCCAGCAGCTTAACAGGGTTACGAGAAAATGGCTACACCTTC
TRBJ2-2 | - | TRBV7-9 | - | CASSLDRVATGELFF | TGTGCCAGCAGCTTAGACAGGGTGGCCACCGGGGAGCTGTTTTTT
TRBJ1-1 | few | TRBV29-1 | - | CSVDPSTGYRGAFF | TGCAGCGTTGATCCCAGTACAGGTTATAGAGGAGCTTTCTTT
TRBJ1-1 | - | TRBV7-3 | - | CASSLTARMNTEAFF | TGTGCCAGCAGCTTGACAGCTAGGATGAACACTGAAGCTTTCTTT
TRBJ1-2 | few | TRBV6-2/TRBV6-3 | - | CASHLASGGYTF | TGTGCCAGTCACTTGGCTAGTGGGGGCTACACCTTC
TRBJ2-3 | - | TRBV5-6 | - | CASTLLAADTDTLYF | TGTGCCAGCACCCTATTAGCAGCGGACACAGATACGCTGTATTTT
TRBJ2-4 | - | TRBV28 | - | CASSLFPRGGKNIQYF | TGTGCCAGCAGTTTATTCCCCAGGGGGGGCAAAAACATTCAGTACTTC
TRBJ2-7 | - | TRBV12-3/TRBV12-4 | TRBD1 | CASSQPGDRLVSYEQYF | TGTGCCAGCAGTCAACCGGGGGACAGGCTGGTCTCCTACGAGCAGTACTTC
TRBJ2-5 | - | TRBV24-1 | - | CATNMGRETQYF | TGTGCCACCAATATGGGCCGGGAGACCCAGTACTTC
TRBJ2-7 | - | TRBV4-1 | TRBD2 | CASSPRHGGYEQYF | TGCGCCAGCAGCCCCCGCCACGGGGGGTACGAGCAGTACTTC
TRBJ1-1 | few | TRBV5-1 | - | CASSLWDGGTEAFF | TGCGCCAGCAGCTTATGGGACGGGGGCACTGAAGCTTTCTTT
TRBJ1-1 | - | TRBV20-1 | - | CSARGGLNTEAFF | TGCAGTGCACGGGGGGGGCTAAACACTGAAGCTTTCTTT
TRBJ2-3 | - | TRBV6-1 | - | CASSQLATSDTQYF | TGTGCCAGCAGTCAACTAGCTACCTCTGATACGCAGTATTTT
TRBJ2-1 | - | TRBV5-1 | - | CASSLPLGEQFF | TGCGCCAGCAGCTTGCCCTTGGGGGAGCAGTTCTTC
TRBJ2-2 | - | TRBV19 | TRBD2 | CASSIYIAGGTGELFF | TGTGCCAGTAGTATTTACATAGCGGGCGGCACCGGGGAGCTGTTTTTT
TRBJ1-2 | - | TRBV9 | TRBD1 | CASSWTGGYGYTF | TGTGCCAGCAGTTGGACAGGGGGGTATGGCTACACCTTC
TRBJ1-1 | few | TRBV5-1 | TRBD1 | CASSLGQGASTEAFF | TGCGCCAGCAGCTTGGGACAGGGGGCTAGCACTGAAGCTTTCTTT
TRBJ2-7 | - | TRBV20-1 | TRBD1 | CSARATVFRQGQGYEQYF | TGCAGTGCTAGAGCCACTGTATTCCGACAGGGACAGGGCTACGAGCAGTACTTC
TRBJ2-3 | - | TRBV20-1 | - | CSASEQTDTQYF | TGCAGTGCTAGCGAGCAGACAGATACGCAGTATTTT
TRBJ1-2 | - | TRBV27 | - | CASSLSSLNYGYTF | TGTGCCAGCAGTTTATCGAGCCTTAACTATGGCTACACCTTC